The 27 T cell receptor beta chains given below trace back to one sample, sequenced in a study of shared clonotypes between healthy human individuals. The data were produced by immunoSEQ multiplex PCR, yet TCRdb's version contains in-frame clones alone and is incomplete. Among about 470,000 clones listed, about four fifths were seen once. The source material was PBMCs. The receptors derive from a woman aged 40 to 55 in good health. Some clones in this sample may be carry-over from other donors' samples.

The V and J genes are TRBV9 and TRBJ2-7; weak D call: TRBD1 (6 bases). Trimming stripped 4 bases from V and 0 bases from J, with 11 bases between. CDR1 and CDR2 (germline): SGDLS, YYNGEE. The CDR3 extends over 14 amino acids. CDR3 coding DNA: TGTGCCAGCAGCCCCCGGACAGACTCCTACGAGCAGTACTTC. Translation: CASSPRTDSYEQYF.

The chain combines TRBV7-6 with TRBJ2-3, with D perhaps assigned TRBD1 or TRBD2 (5 bases each). Germline V gene lookup returns CDR1 SGHVS and CDR2 FNYEAQ. V lost 3 bases and J lost 2, with 12 bases in between. CDR3 size: 15 residues. CDR3 DNA sequence: TGTGCCAGCAGCTTTGGTAGGGGACCCACAGATACGCAGTATTTT. Translated: CASSFGRGPTDTQYF. The variable domain in full, with the rest retrieved from reference TRBV7-6 and TRBJ2-3, is GAGVSQSPRYKVTKRGQDVALRCDPISGHVSLYWYRQALGQGPEFLTYFNYEAQQDKSGLPNDRFSAERPEGSISTLTIQRTEQRDSAMYRCASSFGRGPTDTQYFGPGTRLTVL.

CDR3 region: CASSLRGAGGAEAFF. The CDR3 coding sequence is TGTGCCAGCAGTTTGAGGGGTGCGGGGGGCGCTGAAGCTTTCTTT. This rearrangement joins TRBV28 to TRBJ1-1; D is possibly TRBD1 (6 bases). Trimming pared 3 bases from V and 6 bases from J, leaving 17 bases between. Germline CDR1 is MDHEN and CDR2 is SYDVKM. This CDR3 contains 15 residues. The full variable domain, completed using reference TRBV28 and TRBJ1-1, is DVKVTQSSRYLVKRTGEKVFLECVQDMDHENMFWYRQDPGLGLRLIYFSYDVKMKEKGDIPEGYSVSREKKERFSLILESASTNQTSMYLCASSLRGAGGAEAFFGQGTRLTVV.

Notes on this clone: Distinct nucleotide sequences in the sample also encode this CDR3. The chain couples TRBV18 to TRBJ1-2; the D is unclear. The V end lost 2 bases, the J end lost 6 bases, and 10 bases lay between the germline ends. CDR1 is KGHSH and CDR2 is LQKENI in the germline V gene. This CDR3 contains 13 residues. The CDR3 DNA reads TGTGCCAGCTCACCAAATCGTTTCGATGGCTACACCTTC. It yields the protein CASSPNRFDGYTF.

The chain has TRBV19 and TRBJ1-2; tentatively, D is TRBD1 (6 bases). CDR1 LNHDA and CDR2 SQIVND come from the germline V gene (reference sequence). The CDR3 sequence is 14 residues long. Trimming took 6 bases from V and 7 from J, leaving 18 bases between them. This chain's CDR3 is CASRHVGGQGGYTF. DNA of the CDR3: TGTGCCAGTAGACATGTCGGGGGGCAGGGTGGCTACACCTTC.

V usage is TRBV4-3 and J usage is TRBJ2-1; TRBD2 agrees at 12 bases. Trimming took 4 bases from V and 3 from J; bases not matched to a gene: 7. The CDR3 spans 17 residues. Germline loops: CDR1 LGHNA, CDR2 YSLEER. Here the CDR3 DNA reads TGCGCCAGCAGCCCTCTAGCGGGAGGGACCAACTACAATGAGCAGTTCTTC. Protein: CASSPLAGGTNYNEQFF.

This chain uses TRBV4-3 with TRBJ1-4, with 10 bases fitting TRBD1. CDR3 length: 15 amino acids. Germline assignment: CDR1 LGHNA and CDR2 YSLEER. V trimming: 6 bases; J trimming: 7 bases; junction bases outside the gene matches: 8. CDR3 sequence reads: CASRGIGQGGEKLFF. CDR3 in DNA: TGCGCCAGCAGGGGAATCGGACAGGGGGGTGAAAAACTGTTTTTT.

This clone was counted only a few times. This chain joins TRBV7-8 and TRBJ2-1; TRBD1 agrees at 9 bases. V was clipped by 2 bases and J by 4 bases; unmatched bases: 6. CDR1 is SGHVS, CDR2 FQNEAQ, per germline. The length of the CDR3 is 16 residues. CDR3 sequence reads: CASSLIQGAAYNEQFF. The CDR3 bases are TGTGCCAGCAGCTTAATACAGGGGGCGGCTTACAATGAGCAGTTCTTC.

This chain connects TRBV5-1 to TRBJ2-7; 8 positions agree with TRBD1. The CDR3 spans 13 residues. CDR1 SGHRS and CDR2 YFSETQ come from the germline V gene. The V gene end was trimmed by 4 bases and the J gene end by 3 bases; junction bases not matched to a gene: 3. CDR3 loop: CASSGTGFYEQYF. CDR3 nucleotides: TGCGCCAGCAGCGGGACAGGATTCTACGAGCAGTACTTC.

The chain is built from TRBV30 and TRBJ2-2; D gene ambiguous. V lost 0 bases and J lost 9, with 17 bases in between. Per germline, CDR1 GTSNPN and CDR2 SVGIG (reference sequence). This CDR3 has 15 amino acids. The CDR3 coding sequence is TGTGCCTGGAGTGTAGGAAAGGGCCTACCTTGGGAGCTGTTTTTT. This translates into CAWSVGKGLPWELFF.

The V call is TRBV4-3, the J call TRBJ1-1, with D possibly being TRBD1 (5 bases). Trimming cost V 2 bases and J 4 bases, with 8 bases left between them. There are 13 residues in the CDR3. Germline V lookup: CDR1 LGHNA, CDR2 YSLEER. In DNA, the CDR3 is TGCGCCAGCAGCCAACTTGGGGGCACTGAAGCTTTCTTT. Translating gives CASSQLGGTEAFF.

This clone was recorded a few times. The chain employs TRBV5-1 and TRBJ1-1; D unclear. V was cut by 0 bases and J by 1 base, with 10 bases left in between. The CDR3 has 15 amino acids. Germline CDR1 reads SGHRS; CDR2 reads YFSETQ. In nucleotides, the CDR3 is TGCGCCAGCAGCTTGGACGGACGCTGGAACACTGAAGCTTTCTTT. It is translated as CASSLDGRWNTEAFF.

As to this clone: Other DNA sequences from this sample encode an identical CDR3 as well. This rearrangement joins TRBV30 to TRBJ2-5; D is uncertain. The CDR3 extends over 10 amino acids. With 1 base removed from V and 3 bases from J, the gap between germline ends came to 0 bases. Germline CDR1 and CDR2: GTSNPN and SVGIG (reference sequence). CDR3 in DNA: TGTGCCTGGAGTGAAGAGACCCAGTACTTC. This sequence encodes CAWSEETQYF.

The chain uses TRBV7-9 and TRBJ2-2, with D possibly called TRBD1 or TRBD2 (5 bases each). This CDR3 spans 15 amino acids. Looked up from germline, CDR1 is SEHNR and CDR2 is FQNEAQ (reference sequence). Trimming took 4 bases from V and 2 from J, leaving 11 bases between them. The CDR3 sequence is CASSSPGPNTGELFF. CDR3 DNA sequence: TGTGCCAGCAGCTCTCCGGGACCAAACACCGGGGAGCTGTTTTTT.

The chain recombines TRBV2 with TRBJ2-1; 7 nucleotides align to TRBD2. The V gene's germline CDR1 is SNHLY and CDR2 FYNNEI. The CDR3 consists of 15 residues. V gave up 0 bases and J gave up 8 bases; unmatched junction bases: 7. In DNA, the CDR3 is TGTGCCAGCAGTGAAGCGCCAGCGGGACTATATGAGCAGTTCTTC. This sequence encodes CASSEAPAGLYEQFF. The full variable domain, with the rest looked up from reference TRBV2 and TRBJ2-1, is EPEVTQTPSHQVTQMGQEVILRCVPISNHLYFYWYRQILGQKVEFLVSFYNNEISEKSEIFDDQFSVERPDGSNFTLKIRSTKLEDSAMYFCASSEAPAGLYEQFFGPGTRLTVL.

In this sample, this clone turned up once. The chain employs TRBV2 and TRBJ2-7; weak D call: TRBD1 (5 bases). The CDR3 totals 13 residues. The germline V and J ends were trimmed by 8 bases and 2 bases, with 13 bases remaining between them. Germline V gene lookup returns CDR1 SNHLY and CDR2 FYNNEI. The CDR3 loop reads CASRPGHPYEQYF. In DNA, the CDR3 is TGTGCCAGCCGACCAGGGCATCCCTACGAGCAGTACTTC.

The V and J genes are TRBV7-2 and TRBJ2-6, with 7 bases aligning to TRBD1. The CDR3 length is 18 residues. V trimming: 5 bases; J trimming: 0 bases; junction bases outside the gene matches: 10. Germline values: CDR1 SGHTA, CDR2 FQGNSA. In DNA form, the CDR3 reads TGTGCCAGCAGCCCCCGACAGGGACAGAGCTCTGGGGCCAACGTCCTGACTTTC. Protein: CASSPRQGQSSGANVLTF.

The chain is built from TRBV5-4 and TRBJ2-7; D remains ambiguous. Germline V gives CDR1 SGHNT, CDR2 YYREEE (reference sequence). V lost 0 bases to trimming and J lost 5 bases, with 9 bases between them. This CDR3 is 13 amino acids long. CDR3 sequence: CASSLEGRNEQYF. CDR3 sequence (DNA): TGTGCCAGCAGCTTGGAGGGCCGGAACGAGCAGTACTTC. The full variable domain, its missing parts supplied by reference TRBV5-4 and TRBJ2-7, is ETGVTQSPTHLIKTRGQQVTLRCSSQSGHNTVSWYQQALGQGPQFIFQYYREEENGRGNFPPRFSGLQFPNYSSELNVNALELDDSALYLCASSLEGRNEQYFGPGTRLTVT.

V is TRBV20-1 and J is TRBJ2-7; D is unresolved. The germline CDR1 and CDR2 sequences are DFQATT and SNEGSKA (reference sequence). The CDR3 consists of 11 residues. V was clipped by 7 bases and J by 5 bases, with 12 bases between them. Here the CDR3 DNA reads TGCAGTGGATCGTCTGGCCACGAGCAGTACTTC. It yields the protein CSGSSGHEQYF.

This rearrangement joins TRBV21-1 to TRBJ2-7; whether TRBD1, the table's D call, matches the DNA was not checked. TRBV21-1 is tagged as a pseudogene. The CDR3 runs 10 residues. The CDR3 nucleotides are TGTGCCAGCAGCACGCACAAGCAGTACTTC. Protein: CASSTHKQYF.

The chain combines TRBV11-2 with TRBJ1-5; no definite D call. CDR3 length equals 15 residues. Germline V lookup: CDR1 SGHAT, CDR2 FQNNGV. Trimming removed 5 bases from V and 6 bases from J, with 17 bases in between. The CDR3 DNA sequence: TGTGCCAGCAGCCCCGATGGAGTATCGGGTCAGCCCCAGCATTTT. Amino acids: CASSPDGVSGQPQHF. The entire variable domain, with the rest obtained from reference TRBV11-2 and TRBJ1-5, is as follows: EAGVAQSPRYKIIEKRQSVAFWCNPISGHATLYWYQQILGQGPKLLIQFQNNGVVDDSQLPKDRFSAERLKGVDSTLKIQPAKLEDSAVYLCASSPDGVSGQPQHFGDGTRLSIL.

This chain links TRBV29-1 with TRBJ2-3; 9 bases match TRBD1. Trimming cost V 6 bases and J 2 bases; bases outside gene matches: 3. This CDR3 contains 13 residues. The germline gives CDR1 SQVTM, CDR2 ANQGSEA. DNA of the CDR3: TGCAGCGTCGGGGACAGGGACACAGATACGCAGTATTTT. Its protein is CSVGDRDTDTQYF.

The CDR3 sequence is CASSKLAGLAYEQYF. The CDR3 nucleotides are TGTGCCAGCAGTAAACTAGCGGGATTGGCCTACGAGCAGTACTTC. The chain carries TRBV6-5 and TRBJ2-7, with 10 positions matching TRBD2. After removal of 5 bases from V and 2 bases from J, the junction contained 6 bases not matched to a gene. Germline CDR1 and CDR2: MNHEY and SVGAGI. CDR3 length equals 15 residues.

The chain carries TRBV19 and TRBJ1-5, with 7 positions matching TRBD1. The CDR3 contains 14 residues. Germline V gene data show CDR1 as LNHDA and CDR2 as SQIVND (reference sequence). V trimming: 8 bases; J trimming: 2 bases; junction bases outside the gene matches: 6. CDR3 in DNA: TGTGCCAGTTCCAGGGGGTGGGGCAATCAGCCCCAGCATTTT. Translation: CASSRGWGNQPQHF.

The V call is TRBV4-1, the J call TRBJ2-5; 10 bases map to TRBD1. With 5 bases clipped from V and 11 bases from J, the junction kept 8 bases outside the gene matches. CDR1 MGHRA and CDR2 YSYEKL come from the germline V gene. There are 13 residues in the CDR3. The CDR3 nucleotides are TGCGCCAGCAGCTCTCGGACAGGGGGTGAGCAGTACTTC. It is translated as CASSSRTGGEQYF.

The chain links TRBV6-1 to TRBJ1-4, with unresolved D. In germline, CDR1 is MNHNS, CDR2 SASEGT. This CDR3 contains 14 residues. V lost 6 bases and J 5 bases, leaving 13 bases between the germline ends. The chain's CDR3 is CASRRVEHNEKLFF. CDR3 nucleotides: TGTGCCAGCAGAAGGGTTGAACACAATGAAAAACTGTTTTTT.

The rearrangement links TRBV5-4 to TRBJ1-1; possibly TRBD1 for D (5 bases). V lost 4 bases and J 0 bases, leaving 16 bases between the germline ends. The CDR3 covers 16 residues. The germline V gene has CDR1 SGHNT and CDR2 YYREEE (reference sequence). This CDR3 reads CASSRGDRILNTEAFF. DNA of the CDR3: TGTGCCAGCAGCCGGGGGGATCGCATTCTGAACACTGAAGCTTTCTTT.